This T cell receptor beta chain was profiled in a study of vaccination effects on CD4 cells after COVID-19. Study at large: Two doses of BNT162b2 or mRNA-1273 vaccine were administered to participants.

Remarks on this clone: The antigen is not known.

Before any sequencing was done, the ViraFEST assay used viral peptide pools to expand antigen-specific CD4+ T cells. Following an approximately 11-day culture, CD4+ T cells were purified. Having tested negative for nucleocapsid antibodies, the vaccine recipients showed no prior SARS-CoV-2 infection. This CDR3 has 17 amino acids. Germline lookup yields CDR1 MNHEY and CDR2 SMNVEV (reference sequence). V lost 5 bases and J lost 6; bases outside the gene matches: 11. Study results and limitations: Few convalescent patients were included, and no early post-infection timepoints were sampled. Common cold coronaviruses were cross-recognized by only 1 of 255 vaccine-induced clones in healthy vaccinees. Clones of infection and vaccine origin contracted markedly late after vaccination.

This table comes from immunoSEQ multiplex PCR, and its TCRdb copy is limited to in-frame clones, with some not included. The sample includes 20,000 to 30,000 clones, roughly 70% of them seen just once. The sequences come from CD4+ T cells from PBMCs cultured with SARS-CoV-2 spike peptides, collected before COVID-19 vaccination. The receptor's source is a human donor who received a COVID-19 vaccine. The J gene is TRBJ2-2, the V gene TRBV27, with 11 bases that match TRBD2. DNA of the CDR3: TGTGCCAGCAGTCCCTTCCAACTAGCGGGAGTTGCCGGGGAGCTGTTTTTT. Translation gives CASSPFQLAGVAGELFF.